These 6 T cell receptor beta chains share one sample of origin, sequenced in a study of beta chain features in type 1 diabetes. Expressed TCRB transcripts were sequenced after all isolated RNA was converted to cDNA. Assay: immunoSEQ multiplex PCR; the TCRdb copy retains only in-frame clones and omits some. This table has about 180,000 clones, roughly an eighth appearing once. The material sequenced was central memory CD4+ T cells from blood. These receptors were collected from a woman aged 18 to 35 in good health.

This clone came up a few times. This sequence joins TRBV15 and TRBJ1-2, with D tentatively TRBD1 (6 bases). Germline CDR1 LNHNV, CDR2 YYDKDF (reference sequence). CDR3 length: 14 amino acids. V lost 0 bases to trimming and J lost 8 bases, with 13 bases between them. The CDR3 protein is CATSRDGRGGGYTF. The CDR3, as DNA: TGTGCCACCAGCAGAGATGGCAGGGGCGGAGGCTACACCTTC.

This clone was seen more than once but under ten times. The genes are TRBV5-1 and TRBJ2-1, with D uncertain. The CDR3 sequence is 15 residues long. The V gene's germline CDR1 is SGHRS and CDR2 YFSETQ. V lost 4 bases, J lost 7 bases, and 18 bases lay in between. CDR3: CASSGAGAPENEQFF. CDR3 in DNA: TGCGCCAGCAGCGGCGCCGGAGCCCCAGAGAATGAGCAGTTCTTC.

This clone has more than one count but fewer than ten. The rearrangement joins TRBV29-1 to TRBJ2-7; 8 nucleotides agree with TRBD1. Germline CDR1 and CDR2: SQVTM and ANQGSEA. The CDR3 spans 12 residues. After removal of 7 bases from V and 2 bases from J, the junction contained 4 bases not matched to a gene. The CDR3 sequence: CSARQGTYEQYF. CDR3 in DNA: TGCAGCGCCCGACAGGGGACCTACGAGCAGTACTTC.

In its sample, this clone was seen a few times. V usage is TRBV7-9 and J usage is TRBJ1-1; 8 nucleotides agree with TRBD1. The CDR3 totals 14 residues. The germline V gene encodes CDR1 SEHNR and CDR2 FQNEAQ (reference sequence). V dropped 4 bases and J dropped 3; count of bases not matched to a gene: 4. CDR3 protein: CASSSQGAHTEAFF. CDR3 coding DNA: TGTGCCAGCAGCTCTCAGGGGGCCCACACTGAAGCTTTCTTT.

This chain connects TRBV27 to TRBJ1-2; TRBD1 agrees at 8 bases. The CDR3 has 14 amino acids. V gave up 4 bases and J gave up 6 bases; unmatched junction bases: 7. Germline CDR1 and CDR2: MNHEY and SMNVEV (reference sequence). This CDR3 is CASSYDRGSDGYTF. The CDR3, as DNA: TGTGCCAGCAGTTATGACAGGGGAAGCGATGGCTACACCTTC.

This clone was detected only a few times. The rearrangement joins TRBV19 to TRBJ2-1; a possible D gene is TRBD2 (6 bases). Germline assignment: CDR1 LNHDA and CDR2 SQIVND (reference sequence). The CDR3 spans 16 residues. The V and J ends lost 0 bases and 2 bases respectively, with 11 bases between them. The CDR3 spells CASSIEAGIAYNEQFF. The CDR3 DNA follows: TGTGCCAGTAGTATAGAAGCGGGCATAGCCTACAATGAGCAGTTCTTC.